A selection of T cell receptor beta chains follows, all from one sample in a study of molecular identifiers for immune sequencing clone quantification. TCRdb passed the PCR reads through MiXCR, listing each CDR3 protein once. Of hundreds of thousands of distinct CDR3 sequences listed, roughly a fifth were seen once; the top ten hold approximately 0.84%. The source material was naive CD8+ T cells from blood, with Jurkat cell RNA spiked in. Source of these receptors: a human donor in good health. Some libraries in this study had Jurkat cell RNA spiked in. CDR3s include the opening cysteine and the closing phenylalanine or tryptophan. Each record gives: D gene, J gene, V gene, clone size, CDR3 protein. The D gene is left open where the match is weak. Clone size appears in some rows only: once, few, many, or a class for an expanded clone.

-	TRBJ2-7	TRBV7-9	many	CASSSGGTSPGEQYF
-	TRBJ2-7	TRBV6-6	many	CASSNAGDISYEQYF
-	TRBJ2-1	TRBV7-2	many	CASSLSSGDYNEQFF
TRBD2	TRBJ2-7	TRBV7-9	-	CASSSSGRAPSEQYF
-	TRBJ2-7	TRBV20-1	-	CSAPRGSEAPYEQYF
TRBD2	TRBJ2-3	TRBV6-2/TRBV6-3	-	CASSYDERGGTDTQYF
-	TRBJ1-1	TRBV9	few	CASSVGGGENTEAFF
-	TRBJ1-5	TRBV5-6	many	CASSWSGAFRPQHF
-	TRBJ1-4	TRBV12-3/TRBV12-4	many	CASSLLATNEKLFF
-	TRBJ2-1	TRBV4-1	-	CASSQLQESSYNEQFF
-	TRBJ2-5	TRBV10-3	few	CAIGTELARETQYF
TRBD1	TRBJ2-7	TRBV4-1	-	CASSPTGMSYEQYF
TRBD2	TRBJ2-3	TRBV7-9	few	CASGAGTSGGAPDTQYF
-	TRBJ2-3	TRBV7-9	many	CASSTVFGTLTDTQYF
-	TRBJ1-4	TRBV19	many	CASSSGTAFDGLFF
-	TRBJ2-7	TRBV29-1	many	CSVEDPLGAYASGEQYF
-	TRBJ2-7	TRBV10-3	-	CAISEDPFYEQYF
-	TRBJ2-3	TRBV7-6	many	CASSPSDLTDTQYF
-	TRBJ1-1	TRBV12-3/TRBV12-4	many	CASRTRDWNTEAFF
-	TRBJ1-1	TRBV20-1	many	CSASGMNTEAFF
-	TRBJ1-1	TRBV7-9	many	CASSSGLKNTEAFF
-	TRBJ2-7	TRBV7-9	many	CARAGAGAPTEQYF
-	TRBJ1-5	TRBV19	-	CASNPGLGRDQPQHF
TRBD2	TRBJ2-1	TRBV9	-	CASGGGVSYNEQFF
TRBD1	TRBJ2-7	TRBV27	few	CASTDHYRGYEQYF
-	TRBJ2-2	TRBV5-4	-	CASNGITGELFF
TRBD2	TRBJ2-7	TRBV29-1	many	CSVEESSGRAKVGYEQYF
-	TRBJ2-7	TRBV7-2	many	CASSFSGPNYEQYF
TRBD2	TRBJ2-3	TRBV19	many	CASKLAGVVADTQYF
-	TRBJ1-1	TRBV9	few	CASSVGSMNTEAFF
-	TRBJ2-2	TRBV29-1	many	CSVEVGITGELFF
-	TRBJ2-3	TRBV7-2	many	CASSLERPGYATDTQYF
-	TRBJ2-7	TRBV5-1	many	CASSLVRGSSYEQYF
TRBD1	TRBJ1-2	TRBV15	few	CATSRARGQGAGDYGYTF
TRBD1	TRBJ1-1	TRBV29-1	many	CSVEGQGVNTEAFF
-	TRBJ2-5	TRBV29-1	many	CSVEGQIQETQYF
-	TRBJ2-7	TRBV7-9	many	CASSLVARSSYEQYF
-	TRBJ2-7	TRBV3-1	many	CASSQEAQTYEQYF
-	TRBJ1-1	TRBV10-3	-	CAISEPGMGTEAFF
-	TRBJ1-1	TRBV5-1	many	CASSSIYGTEAFF
TRBD1	TRBJ2-7	TRBV28	few	CASSHRQGRIYEQYF
-	TRBJ2-3	TRBV3-1	-	CASSQGGEGDTQYF
-	TRBJ2-6	TRBV11-2	many	CASSFIRGALSGANVLTF
TRBD1	TRBJ2-3	TRBV28	many	CASSLLGGQGTDTQYF
-	TRBJ1-1	TRBV7-9	many	CASSLDNNQNTEAFF
-	TRBJ1-1	TRBV5-1	many	CASSYATGRGTEAFF